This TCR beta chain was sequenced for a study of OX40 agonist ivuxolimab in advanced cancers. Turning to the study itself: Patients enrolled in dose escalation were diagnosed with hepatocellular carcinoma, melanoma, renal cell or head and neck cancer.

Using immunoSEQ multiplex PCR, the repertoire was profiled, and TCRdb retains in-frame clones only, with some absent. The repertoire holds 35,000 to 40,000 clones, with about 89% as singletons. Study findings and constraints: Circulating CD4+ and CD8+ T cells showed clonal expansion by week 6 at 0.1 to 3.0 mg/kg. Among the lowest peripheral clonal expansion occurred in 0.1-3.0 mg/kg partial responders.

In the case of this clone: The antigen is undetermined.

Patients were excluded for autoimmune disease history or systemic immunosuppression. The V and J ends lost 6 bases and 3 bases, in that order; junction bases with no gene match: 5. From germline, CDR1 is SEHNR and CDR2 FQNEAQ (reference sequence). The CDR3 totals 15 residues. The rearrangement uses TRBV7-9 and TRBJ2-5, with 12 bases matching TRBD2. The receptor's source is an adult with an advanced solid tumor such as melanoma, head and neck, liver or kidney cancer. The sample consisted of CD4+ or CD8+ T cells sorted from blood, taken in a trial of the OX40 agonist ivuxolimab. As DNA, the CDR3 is TGTGCCAGCAGGGTGGGACTAGCGGGTAAAGAGACCCAGTACTTC. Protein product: CASRVGLAGKETQYF. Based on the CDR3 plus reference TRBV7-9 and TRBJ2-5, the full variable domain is DTGVSQNPRHKITKRGQNVTFRCDPISEHNRLYWYRQTLGQGPEFLTYFQNEAQLEKSRLLSDRFSAERPKGSFSTLEIQRTEQGDSAMYLCASRVGLAGKETQYFGPGTRLLVL.